This T cell receptor (beta chain) was obtained from a study of blood T cell repertoires in COVID-19. Study summary: The origin of the acute and convalescent COVID-19 samples was the United States, Italy and Spain.

Profiled with immunoSEQ multiplex PCR; TCRdb holds only in-frame clones, not every one. In the table there are around 200,000 clones, 83% of which are singletons. This CDR3 is built from 17 residues. V trimming: 0 bases; J trimming: 2 bases; junction bases outside the gene matches: 9. CDR1 and CDR2 (germline): SGDLS, YYNGEE. The sample comprised peripheral blood. The receptor was derived from a man aged 35 to 55 with active or convalescent COVID-19. The V gene is TRBV9, the J gene TRBJ1-1, with 8 bases aligning to TRBD1. CDR3 DNA sequence: TGTGCCAGCAGCGTAGAAACAGGGGGTGGGTCAAACACTGAAGCTTTCTTT. Translated: CASSVETGGGSNTEAFF.